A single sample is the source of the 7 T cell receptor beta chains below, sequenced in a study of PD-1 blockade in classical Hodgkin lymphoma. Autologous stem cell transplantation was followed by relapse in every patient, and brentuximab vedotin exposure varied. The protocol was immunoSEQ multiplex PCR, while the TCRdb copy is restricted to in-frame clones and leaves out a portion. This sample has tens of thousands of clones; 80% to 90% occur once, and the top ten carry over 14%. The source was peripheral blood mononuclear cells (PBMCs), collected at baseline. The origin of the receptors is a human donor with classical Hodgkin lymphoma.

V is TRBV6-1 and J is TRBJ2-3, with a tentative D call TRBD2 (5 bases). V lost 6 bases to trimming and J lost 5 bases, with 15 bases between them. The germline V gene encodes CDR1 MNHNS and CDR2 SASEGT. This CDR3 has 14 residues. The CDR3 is CASSQLGPIDTQYF. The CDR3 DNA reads TGTGCCAGCAGCCAACTAGGCCCAATAGATACGCAGTATTTT.

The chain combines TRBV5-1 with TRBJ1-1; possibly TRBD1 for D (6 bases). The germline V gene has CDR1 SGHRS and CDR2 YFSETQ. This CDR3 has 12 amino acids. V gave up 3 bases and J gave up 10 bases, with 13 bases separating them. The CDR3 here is CASSSSGDGAFF. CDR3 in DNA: TGCGCCAGCAGCTCCTCAGGGGATGGAGCTTTCTTT.

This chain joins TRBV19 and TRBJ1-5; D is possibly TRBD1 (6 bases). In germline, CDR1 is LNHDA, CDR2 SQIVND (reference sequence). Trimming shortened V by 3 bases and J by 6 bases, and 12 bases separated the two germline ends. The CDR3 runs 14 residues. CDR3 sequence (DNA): TGTGCCAGTAGTATGAGAGGGGGTGGTCAGCCCCAGCATTTT. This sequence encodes CASSMRGGGQPQHF.

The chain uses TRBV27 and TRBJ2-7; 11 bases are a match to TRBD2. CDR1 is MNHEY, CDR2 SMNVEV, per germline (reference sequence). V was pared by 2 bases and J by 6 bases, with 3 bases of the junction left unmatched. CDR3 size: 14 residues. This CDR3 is CASSLVAGGREQYF. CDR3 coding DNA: TGTGCCAGCAGTTTAGTAGCGGGGGGGCGCGAGCAGTACTTC.

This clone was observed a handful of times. CDR3 bases: TGTGCCAGCAGCTTAGGCGGACAGCCCCAGCATTTT. Its protein product is CASSLGGQPQHF. J is TRBJ1-5 and V is TRBV7-9; D unclear. CDR1 and CDR2 from the germline V gene are SEHNR and FQNEAQ (reference sequence). The V end was cut by 1 base, the J end by 7 bases, with 5 bases between. The CDR3 runs 12 residues.

The CDR3 region is CASSLRWDTEAFF. DNA of the CDR3: TGTGCCAGCAGCCTTCGTTGGGACACTGAAGCTTTCTTT. The J gene is TRBJ1-1, the V gene TRBV7-2; no clear D. CDR3 length: 13 amino acids. Germline V gives CDR1 SGHTA, CDR2 FQGNSA. V was pared by 5 bases and J by 3 bases, with 10 bases between. Full variable domain (outside the CDR3, taken from reference TRBV7-2 and TRBJ1-1): GAGVSQSPSNKVTEKGKDVELRCDPISGHTALYWYRQSLGQGLEFLIYFQGNSAPDKSGLPSDRFSAERTGGSVSTLTIQRTQQEDSAVYLCASSLRWDTEAFFGQGTRLTVV.

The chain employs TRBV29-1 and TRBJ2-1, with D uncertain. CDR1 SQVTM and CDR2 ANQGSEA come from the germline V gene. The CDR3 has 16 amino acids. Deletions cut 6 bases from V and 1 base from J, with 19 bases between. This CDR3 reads CSVLYATRKSYNEQFF. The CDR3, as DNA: TGCAGCGTCCTCTACGCGACCCGGAAATCCTACAATGAGCAGTTCTTC.